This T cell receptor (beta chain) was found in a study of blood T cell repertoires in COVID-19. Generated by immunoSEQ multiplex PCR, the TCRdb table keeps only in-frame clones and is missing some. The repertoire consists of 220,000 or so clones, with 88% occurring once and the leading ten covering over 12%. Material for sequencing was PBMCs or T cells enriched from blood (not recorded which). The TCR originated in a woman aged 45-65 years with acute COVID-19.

The DNA for the CDR3 is TGTGCCAGCAGTCAAACACCTCTCTATGGCTACACCTTC. Amino acids: CASSQTPLYGYTF. The rearrangement joins TRBV6-5 to TRBJ1-2, with no clear D. The V gene's germline CDR1 is MNHEY and CDR2 SVGAGI. Trimming took off 5 bases at V and 4 bases at J, with 11 bases between the two ends. The CDR3 loop spans 13 amino acids.